This T cell receptor beta chain was identified in a study of blood T cell repertoires in COVID-19. Study-wide context: Both acute and convalescent COVID-19 samples were obtained from the United States, Italy and Spain. Sources were T cells, B-cell-depleted T cells, or PBMCs; the material itself was cDNA or gDNA.

The V and J ends lost 5 bases and 5 bases, in that order; junction bases with no gene match: 7. Germline CDR1 is SGHVS and CDR2 is FNYEAQ. The CDR3 sequence is 15 residues long. As originally analysed: Counts of nucleated cells, estimated from reference gene primer amplification, were obtained. Sequenced by immunoSEQ multiplex PCR; TCRdb stores in-frame clones only, minus some. D and trimming come from the DNA, and the V and J calls and clone size come from that table. The sample contains over 100,000 clones, around 86% of which appear only once. This receptor was identified in a man aged 35 to 55 with acute or convalescent COVID-19. What was sequenced was peripheral blood. The chain combines TRBV7-6 with TRBJ2-2; 8 positions match TRBD1. The CDR3 DNA reads as TGTGCCAGCAGCGCCCGGACAGGGCGGACCGGGGAGCTGTTTTTT. Protein: CASSARTGRTGELFF.